The clone carrying this T cell receptor beta chain has only a few counts. Its antigen is still unknown. Each CDR3 protein gets one entry after TCRdb re-called the reads with MiXCR. The sample gives fewer than 350,000 distinct CDR3 sequences, under 35% of which show up once; 20% is in the top ten. The data belong to a study of T cell repertoires in cytomegalovirus infection. About the study: From public TCR beta signatures came an indication of both CMV infection and matching HLA type.

Per the germline V gene, CDR1 is SGHVS and CDR2 is FNYEAQ. The CDR3 covers 15 residues. Trimming removed 5 bases at V and 3 bases at J, with 14 bases between. This TCR came from a human donor in good health (CMV status not recorded). Some clones in this sample may be carry-over from other donors' samples. Sequenced here: cultured PBMCs, sampled from culture after CMV antigen stimulation. The chain recombines TRBV7-6 with TRBJ1-5; D possibly corresponds to TRBD1 (5 bases). Written as DNA, the CDR3 is TGTGCCAGCAGCCGGGCCGGGGGATTCAATCAGCCCCAGCATTTT. It translates to CASSRAGGFNQPQHF.